These 3 T cell receptor beta chains were all obtained from the same sample, sequenced in a study of blood T cells in healthy people across ages. A sample-barcoded 5' primer and a J-beta primer mix were used in a second PCR of roughly 7 to 11 cycles. TCRdb passed the 5' RACE reads through MiXCR, listing each CDR3 protein once. The top ten clones hold 2.1% of a sample with about 1.8 million distinct CDR3 sequences, just under 50% of them seen once. The source material was blood. Every receptor here comes from a woman between 40 and 50 years old in good health.

This chain joins TRBV11-1 and TRBJ2-6; D unresolved. Per germline, CDR1 SGHAT and CDR2 FQDESV (reference sequence). V lost 6 bases and J lost 0, with 15 bases in between. The CDR3 is 17 amino acids. This CDR3 reads CASRERTADSGANVLTF. CDR3 DNA: TGTGCCAGCAGAGAAAGAACGGCCGACTCTGGGGCCAACGTCCTGACTTTC.

A few counts support this clonotype. The chain couples TRBV13 to TRBJ2-5; D possibly matches TRBD1 or TRBD2 (6 bases each). The CDR3 covers 14 residues. V dropped 7 bases and J dropped 4 bases, with 16 bases sitting between them. Germline CDR1 and CDR2: PRHDT and FYEKMQ (reference sequence). The CDR3 region is CASTPRGGGETQYF. CDR3 sequence (DNA): TGTGCCAGCACCCCCCGAGGGGGAGGAGAGACCCAGTACTTC.

The chain recombines TRBV9 with TRBJ2-5; 7 bases match TRBD1. Germline lookup yields CDR1 SGDLS and CDR2 YYNGEE. With V trimmed by 0 bases and J by 1 base, 6 bases remained unmatched. The CDR3 has 16 residues. The DNA of the CDR3 is TGTGCCAGCAGCGTAGTGGGACAGACCCTCCAAGAGACCCAGTACTTC. This encodes CASSVVGQTLQETQYF.